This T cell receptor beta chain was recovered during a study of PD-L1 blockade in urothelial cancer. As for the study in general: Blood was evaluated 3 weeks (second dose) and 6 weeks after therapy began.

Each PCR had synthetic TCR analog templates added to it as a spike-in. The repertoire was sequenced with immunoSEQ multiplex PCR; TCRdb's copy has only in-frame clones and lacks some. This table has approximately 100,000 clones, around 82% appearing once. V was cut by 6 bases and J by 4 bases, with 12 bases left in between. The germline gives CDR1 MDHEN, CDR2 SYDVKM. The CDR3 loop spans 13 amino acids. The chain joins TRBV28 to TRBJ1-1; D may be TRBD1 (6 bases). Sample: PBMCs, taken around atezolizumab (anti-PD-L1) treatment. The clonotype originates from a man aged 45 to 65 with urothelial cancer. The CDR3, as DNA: TGTGCCAGCAGGAGTACAGGGCTCACTGAAGCTTTCTTT. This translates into CASRSTGLTEAFF.